Following are 24 T cell receptor beta chains from one sample sequenced in a study of T-cell reconstitution after alpha-beta-depleted transplantation in children. The authors prepared the TCRbeta library with unique molecular identifiers. In TCRdb, the PCR reads were re-called with MiXCR into one record per CDR3 protein. Of hundreds of thousands of distinct CDR3 sequences in the sample, roughly 15% were seen once. The specimen comprised PBMCs from the stem cell graft donor, sampled from the stem cell graft. Receptor source: a human donor who donated a stem cell graft to a child with acute myeloid leukemia.

In its sample, this clonotype was seen many times. The V and J genes are TRBV20-1 and TRBJ2-4, with TRBD1 matching 9 bases. Germline CDR1 is DFQATT and CDR2 is SNEGSKA (reference sequence). CDR3 length equals 15 residues. The V gene end was trimmed by 6 bases and the J gene end by 0 bases; junction bases not matched to a gene: 6. The CDR3 nucleotides read TGCAGTGCCTGGACAGGGGCTCTAGCCAAAAACATTCAGTACTTC. Its translation is CSAWTGALAKNIQYF.

Ten or more counts support this clonotype. The J gene is TRBJ1-4, the V gene TRBV20-1, with D possibly TRBD1 on 5 matching bases. Germline values: CDR1 DFQATT, CDR2 SNEGSKA (reference sequence). This CDR3 is 12 amino acids long. The V end was cut by 5 bases, the J end by 7 bases, with 11 bases between. The DNA of the CDR3 is TGCAGTGCTTCGGGGCGTGTTGAAAAACTGTTTTTT. It specifies CSASGRVEKLFF.

The J gene is TRBJ2-7, the V gene TRBV5-5, with D possibly matching TRBD2 (6 bases). Trimming left V 0 bases short and J 3 bases short, with 13 bases between. CDR1 and CDR2 (germline): SGHKS, YYEKEE (reference sequence). This CDR3 contains 15 residues. This CDR3 reads CASSLGRELHYEQYF. CDR3 nucleotide sequence: TGTGCCAGCAGCTTGGGGAGGGAACTACACTACGAGCAGTACTTC.

The CDR3 loop reads CASTPRANTEAFF. The CDR3, as DNA: TGTGCCAGCACCCCTCGGGCAAACACTGAAGCTTTCTTT. The chain uses TRBV12-3 or TRBV12-4 and TRBJ1-1; D is ambiguous. The CDR3 runs 13 residues. With 7 bases removed from V and 2 bases from J, the gap between germline ends came to 11 bases.

This clonotype has more than one count but fewer than ten. The chain uses TRBV7-2 and TRBJ1-1; D call uncertain. Germline CDR1 is SGHTA and CDR2 is FQGNSA. V was pared by 4 bases and J by 4 bases, with 19 bases between. The CDR3 contains 16 residues. The CDR3 DNA is TGTGCCAGCAGCTCAACGGGTCCACCGACGGGCACTGAAGCTTTCTTT. This codes for CASSSTGPPTGTEAFF.

Turning to this clonotype: A read error may be the cause here, since a much bigger clone is one base away. This rearrangement joins TRBV6-5 to TRBJ2-7, with D maybe TRBD1 (6 bases). The germline gives CDR1 MNHEY, CDR2 SVGAGI. The CDR3 contains 14 residues. CDR3: CASSSRQELYKQYV. DNA of the CDR3: TGTGCCAGCAGTTCCAGACAGGAACTCTACAAGCAGTACGTC.

This clonotype was picked up many times. The chain couples TRBV20-1 to TRBJ2-5; D could derive from TRBD1 or TRBD2 (5 bases each). The CDR3 has 13 amino acids. V lost 6 bases, J lost 1 base, and 12 bases lay in between. Germline V gene lookup returns CDR1 DFQATT and CDR2 SNEGSKA (reference sequence). The CDR3 DNA reads as TGCAGTGCCCTCGGGGCAGGCCAAGAGACCCAGTACTTC. Protein: CSALGAGQETQYF.

The rearrangement links TRBV2 to TRBJ2-7; D gene unclear. CDR1 and CDR2 (germline): SNHLY, FYNNEI. The V and J ends lost 2 bases and 4 bases respectively, with 0 bases between them. The CDR3 has 10 amino acids. The CDR3: CASSEYEQYV. The DNA for the CDR3 is TGTGCCAGCAGTGAATACGAGCAGTACGTC.

The rearrangement links TRBV28 to TRBJ2-4; 8 bases map to TRBD1. Germline V gene data show CDR1 as MDHEN and CDR2 as SYDVKM. This CDR3 contains 15 residues. After removal of 5 bases from V and 6 bases from J, the junction contained 9 bases not matched to a gene. CDR3 nucleotide sequence: TGTGCCAGCAGTCCAAGTGGGACAGGAGTAAACATTCAGTACTTC. It translates to CASSPSGTGVNIQYF.

The J gene is TRBJ1-4, the V gene TRBV7-2; D unclear. The length of the CDR3 is 13 residues. Germline assignment: CDR1 SGHTA and CDR2 FQGNSA. V lost 3 bases to trimming and J lost 3 bases, with 5 bases between them. CDR3 in amino acids: CASSLAPNEKLFF. CDR3 nucleotides: TGTGCCAGCAGCTTGGCCCCTAATGAAAAACTGTTTTTT.

The chain combines TRBV6-2 or TRBV6-3 with TRBJ1-1; maybe TRBD1 (5 bases). Between the trimmed V and J ends, which lost 8 bases and 4 bases, there was a span of 11 bases. The CDR3 is made up of 12 amino acids. The germline V gene encodes CDR1 MNHEY and CDR2 SVGEGT. The CDR3: CASGREVTEAFF. The DNA for the CDR3 is TGTGCCAGCGGCAGGGAGGTCACTGAAGCTTTCTTT.

A single count supports this clonotype. This sequence joins TRBV12-3 or TRBV12-4 and TRBJ2-3; 9 nucleotides line up with TRBD1. Trimming cost V 5 bases and J 5 bases; bases outside gene matches: 5. CDR3 size: 14 residues. The CDR3 protein is CASSKRDREDTQYF. CDR3 DNA: TGTGCCAGCAGTAAAAGGGACAGGGAAGATACGCAGTATTTT.

The gene calls are TRBV6-2 or TRBV6-3 and TRBJ2-1, with TRBD2 matching 7 bases. The germline V gene encodes CDR1 MNHEY and CDR2 SVGEGT. The CDR3 is 17 amino acids. Germline trimming cut 0 bases from V and 8 bases from J; bases unmatched to any gene: 13. This CDR3 is CASSYSVSGRDKDEQFF. CDR3 DNA sequence: TGTGCCAGCAGTTACTCGGTGTCAGGGAGGGATAAGGATGAGCAGTTCTTC.

This clonotype was detected only a few times. The V call is TRBV20-1, the J call TRBJ1-6, with TRBD1 as a possible D gene (6 bases). Between the trimmed V and J ends, which lost 1 base and 9 bases, there was a span of 16 bases. The CDR3 loop spans 15 amino acids. Germline assignment: CDR1 DFQATT and CDR2 SNEGSKA (reference sequence). The CDR3 coding sequence is TGCAGTGCTAGAGGGTACGCAGGGGTTAGTTCACCCCTCCACTTT. Its protein is CSARGYAGVSSPLHF.

In its sample, this clonotype was seen many times. The genes are TRBV25-1 and TRBJ2-7; D call uncertain. The CDR3 covers 15 residues. Germline assignment: CDR1 MGHDK and CDR2 SYGVNS. V was shortened by 2 bases and J by 0 bases, with 11 bases between the two germline ends. The CDR3 sequence: CASSEGGGPSYEQYF. The CDR3, as DNA: TGTGCCAGCAGTGAAGGTGGCGGTCCCTCCTACGAGCAGTACTTC.

In DNA, the CDR3 is TGTGCCAGCAGAGAGGTCGACAGGGGGAATTCACCCCTCCACTTT. This gives the protein CASREVDRGNSPLHF. The chain is built from TRBV7-2 and TRBJ1-6, with 9 bases aligning to TRBD1. Germline V gene data show CDR1 as SGHTA and CDR2 as FQGNSA. The CDR3 contains 15 residues. The J segment lost 7 bases and the V segment lost 6 bases, leaving 7 bases of the junction unmatched.

This clonotype occurred many times. J is TRBJ2-1 and V is TRBV10-3, with a tentative D call TRBD2 (5 bases). The ends were cut back, 8 bases at V and 1 base at J, with 9 bases in the middle. Germline lookup yields CDR1 ENHRY and CDR2 SYGVKD. There are 13 residues in the CDR3. The CDR3 protein is CAISSPSYNEQFF. DNA of the CDR3: TGTGCCATCTCTAGCCCTTCCTACAATGAGCAGTTCTTC.

This clonotype was seen ten or more times. This rearrangement joins TRBV20-1 to TRBJ2-7, with 7 bases lining up with TRBD1. This CDR3 has 16 amino acids. Trimming took 0 bases from V and 4 from J; bases not matched to a gene: 12. The germline V gene has CDR1 DFQATT and CDR2 SNEGSKA (reference sequence). The CDR3 sequence: CSARDLRETGRYEQYF. For the CDR3, the DNA is TGCAGTGCTAGAGATCTCCGCGAGACAGGGAGATACGAGCAGTACTTC.

The chain uses TRBV10-3 and TRBJ2-1; no definite D call. Trimming left V 3 bases short and J 4 bases short, with 10 bases between. The CDR3 has 14 amino acids. Germline loops: CDR1 ENHRY, CDR2 SYGVKD. CDR3 sequence: CAISDAWGYNEQFF. In nucleotides, the CDR3 is TGTGCCATCAGTGATGCCTGGGGATACAATGAGCAGTTCTTC.

This clonotype showed up just a few times. The chain uses TRBV2 and TRBJ1-1, with a possible D match to TRBD1 (5 bases). The CDR3 covers 15 residues. Trimming removed 8 bases from V and 1 base from J, with 17 bases in between. Germline V gives CDR1 SNHLY, CDR2 FYNNEI. This CDR3 is CASSIRGFGNTEAFF. In DNA, the CDR3 is TGTGCCAGCTCGATTAGGGGTTTCGGGAACACTGAAGCTTTCTTT.

This clonotype has a handful of counts. In DNA form, the CDR3 reads TGCAGCGTAGATCCGGGACAGCCGTACCAAGAGACCCAGTACTTC. Translating gives CSVDPGQPYQETQYF. The rearrangement uses TRBV29-1 and TRBJ2-5; 7 bases match TRBD1. CDR1 and CDR2 from the germline V gene are SQVTM and ANQGSEA. After removal of 6 bases from V and 0 bases from J, the junction contained 10 bases not matched to a gene. The CDR3 totals 15 residues.

Many counts were recorded for this clonotype. CDR3 sequence: CASSLVPQVETQYF. For the CDR3, the DNA is TGCGCCAGCAGCTTGGTTCCCCAGGTGGAGACCCAGTACTTC. The rearrangement links TRBV5-1 to TRBJ2-5; D is ambiguous. This CDR3 region has 14 residues. V was shortened by 0 bases and J by 5 bases, with 11 bases between the two germline ends. Looked up from germline, CDR1 is SGHRS and CDR2 is YFSETQ.

This clonotype was seen a handful of times. This chain links TRBV29-1 with TRBJ2-2; TRBD2 might be the D (6 bases). From germline, CDR1 is SQVTM and CDR2 ANQGSEA. V gave up 6 bases and J gave up 5 bases, with 10 bases separating them. This CDR3 is 12 amino acids long. The CDR3 sequence: CSVDYPTGELFF. CDR3 DNA: TGCAGCGTGGACTACCCGACCGGGGAGCTGTTTTTT.

This clonotype has ten or more counts. The chain joins TRBV4-3 to TRBJ2-7; D possibly matches TRBD1 or TRBD2 (5 bases each). The V and J ends lost 1 base and 5 bases respectively, with 18 bases between them. The germline CDR1 and CDR2 sequences are LGHNA and YSLEER. This CDR3 contains 16 residues. The CDR3 protein is CASSQGTSGIYNEQYF. CDR3 DNA sequence: TGCGCCAGCAGCCAAGGGACTTCAGGGATCTACAACGAGCAGTACTTC.